Detailed here is one T cell receptor beta chain. Libraries were prepared by immunoSEQ multiplex PCR; TCRdb keeps only in-frame clonotypes and omits some of them. The sample lists over 350,000 clones; approximately 87% were seen once. This CDR3 has 16 residues. Germline CDR1 reads SGHRS; CDR2 reads YFSETQ. Unmatched junction bases numbered 8, after V lost 6 bases and J lost 0 bases. The entry originates in a study of blood T cell repertoires in COVID-19. The sample comprised PBMCs or T cells enriched from blood (not recorded which). The receptor was derived from a woman aged 30 to 39 with acute COVID-19. The genes are TRBV5-1 and TRBJ2-2, with 7 bases aligning to TRBD1. CDR3: CASTPGTATNTGELFF. Written as DNA, the CDR3 is TGCGCCAGCACTCCCGGGACAGCGACGAACACCGGGGAGCTGTTTTTT.